This is a list of T cell receptor beta chains from one sample in a study of shared T cell receptors in the human thymus. Profiling relied on immunoSEQ multiplex PCR, and the TCRdb table lists in-frame clones only, not all of them. The table lists roughly 660,000 clones, roughly 88% of them singletons, with about 0.01% in the top ten. These data were also reused for a study on human thymus T cells.

The source material was thymocytes. The receptors stem from a boy less than two years old with a congenital heart defect. Each CDR3 is given with its conserved first and last residue.

CDR3 length: 14; V gene: TRBV5-1; J gene: TRBJ2-7; CDR3 protein: CASSFSTRPYEQYF
CDR3 length: 15; V gene: TRBV5-1; J gene: TRBJ1-1; CDR3 protein: CASSSPAGGNTEAFF
CDR3 length: 14; V gene: TRBV11-2; J gene: TRBJ2-4; CDR3 protein: CASSQKASANIQYF
CDR3 length: 15; V gene: TRBV27; J gene: TRBJ1-2; CDR3 protein: CASSSGQGTVYGYTF
CDR3 length: 16; V gene: TRBV5-6; J gene: TRBJ2-2; CDR3 protein: CASSLAILTNTGELFF
CDR3 length: 15; V gene: TRBV9; J gene: TRBJ2-5; CDR3 protein: CASSSDRTDKETQYF
CDR3 length: 14; V gene: TRBV16; J gene: TRBJ1-2; CDR3 protein: CASSQRSVFYGYTF
CDR3 length: 13; V gene: TRBV18; J gene: TRBJ1-1; CDR3 protein: CASSPPGSTEAFF
CDR3 length: 15; V gene: TRBV6-5; J gene: TRBJ2-7; CDR3 protein: CASSLRTGDLYEQYF
CDR3 length: 14; V gene: TRBV30; J gene: TRBJ2-1; CDR3 protein: CAWSSGSTDNEQFF
CDR3 length: 12; V gene: TRBV5-1; J gene: TRBJ1-1; CDR3 protein: CASSGGYTEAFF
CDR3 length: 13; V gene: TRBV9; J gene: TRBJ1-2; CDR3 protein: CASSGGARNGYTF
CDR3 length: 16; V gene: TRBV5-1; J gene: TRBJ2-7; CDR3 protein: CASSLASATRGHEQYF
CDR3 length: 14; V gene: TRBV10-3; J gene: TRBJ2-7; CDR3 protein: CAISESGLGYEQYF
CDR3 length: 16; V gene: TRBV14; J gene: TRBJ2-7; CDR3 protein: CASSPSIDSRSGEQYF
CDR3 length: 16; V gene: TRBV7-9; J gene: TRBJ1-4; CDR3 protein: CASSLRQGAGNEKLFF